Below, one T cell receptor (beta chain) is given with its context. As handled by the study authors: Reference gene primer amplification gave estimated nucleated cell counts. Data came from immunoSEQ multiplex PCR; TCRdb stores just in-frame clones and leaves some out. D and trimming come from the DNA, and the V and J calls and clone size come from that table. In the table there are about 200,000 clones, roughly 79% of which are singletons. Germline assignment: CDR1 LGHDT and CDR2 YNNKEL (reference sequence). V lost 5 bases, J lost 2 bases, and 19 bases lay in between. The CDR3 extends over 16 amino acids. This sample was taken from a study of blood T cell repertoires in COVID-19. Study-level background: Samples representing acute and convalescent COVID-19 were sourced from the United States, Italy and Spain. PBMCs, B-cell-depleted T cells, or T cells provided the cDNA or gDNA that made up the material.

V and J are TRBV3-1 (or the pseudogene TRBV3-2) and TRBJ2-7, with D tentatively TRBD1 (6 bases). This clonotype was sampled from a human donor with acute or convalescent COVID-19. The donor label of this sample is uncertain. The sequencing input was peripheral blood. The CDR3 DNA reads TGTGCCAGCAGCATTCGTAATCCGGGACATACCTACGAGCAGTACTTC. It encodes CASSIRNPGHTYEQYF.